Shown below are 2 T cell receptor beta chains from a single sample sequenced in a study of shared clonotypes between healthy human individuals. Naive-designated CD8 cells lacked CD45RO, were positively enriched for CCR7, and omitted terminally differentiated effector memory CD45RA+ cells. Repertoires were generated with immunoSEQ multiplex PCR, while TCRdb's copy carries only in-frame clones and drops some. This sample has hundreds of thousands of clones, with approximately 96% found just once. Source material: naive CD8+ T cells sorted from blood. These receptors were collected from a woman in her 30s in good health.

The chain links TRBV5-1 to TRBJ2-3, with a tentative D call TRBD2 (6 bases). V lost 4 bases to trimming and J lost 11 bases, with 14 bases between them. The CDR3 covers 12 residues. The germline gives CDR1 SGHRS, CDR2 YFSETQ. CDR3 DNA: TGCGCCAGCAGCCCGGAGGGACGGCAGCAGTATTTT. Its translation: CASSPEGRQQYF. The whole variable domain, remainder taken from reference TRBV5-1 and TRBJ2-3, is KAGVTQTPRYLIKTRGQQVTLSCSPISGHRSVSWYQQTPGQGLQFLFEYFSETQRNKGNFPGRFSGRQFSNSRSEMNVSTLELGDSALYLCASSPEGRQQYFGPGTRLTVL.

The V and J genes are TRBV28 and TRBJ2-7, with 10 bases aligning to TRBD2. Germline values: CDR1 MDHEN, CDR2 SYDVKM. There are 15 residues in the CDR3. Germline trimming cut 6 bases from V and 1 base from J; bases unmatched to any gene: 6. This chain's CDR3 is CASRILAGVSYEQYF. The CDR3 DNA sequence: TGTGCCAGCAGGATTCTAGCGGGAGTGTCCTACGAGCAGTACTTC. The full variable domain, in which reference TRBV28 and TRBJ2-7 provide the parts outside the CDR3, is DVKVTQSSRYLVKRTGEKVFLECVQDMDHENMFWYRQDPGLGLRLIYFSYDVKMKEKGDIPEGYSVSREKKERFSLILESASTNQTSMYLCASRILAGVSYEQYFGPGTRLTVT.